The next 5 T cell receptor beta chains were all read from a single sample in a study of siplizumab effects on memory and regulatory T cells. Sequenced by immunoSEQ multiplex PCR; TCRdb stores in-frame clones only, minus some. The table lists about 50,000 clones, about 97% of them singletons, with around 0.64% in the top ten. Sequenced: naive CD4+ T cells sorted from blood. The source of these receptors is a human donor in good health.

V gene TRBV6-1 combines with J gene TRBJ1-5; D gene ambiguous. With 5 bases removed from V and 1 base from J, the gap between germline ends came to 12 bases. The V gene's germline CDR1 is MNHNS and CDR2 SASEGT. There are 15 residues in the CDR3. Here the CDR3 reads CASSTVISSNQPQHF. CDR3 nucleotide sequence: TGTGCCAGCAGTACCGTTATCAGCAGCAATCAGCCCCAGCATTTT.

The chain uses TRBV19 and TRBJ1-2; perhaps TRBD1 as D (6 bases). The CDR3 totals 14 residues. The germline CDR1 and CDR2 sequences are LNHDA and SQIVND (reference sequence). The V end lost 6 bases, the J end lost 8 bases, and 19 bases lay between the germline ends. The CDR3 protein is CASSSGGGAKGYTF. The CDR3 DNA sequence: TGTGCCAGTAGCTCCGGGGGGGGCGCTAAGGGCTACACCTTC.

This chain links TRBV28 with TRBJ2-2; D is ambiguous. Trimming stripped 2 bases from V and 1 base from J, with 2 bases between. The CDR3 runs to 13 residues. Germline V gene sequence: CDR1 MDHEN, CDR2 SYDVKM. CDR3 DNA sequence: TGTGCCAGCAGTTTAAGGAACACCGGGGAGCTGTTTTTT. Protein product: CASSLRNTGELFF.

The rearrangement links TRBV27 to TRBJ2-2, with TRBD1 matching 8 bases. The CDR3 is made up of 15 amino acids. CDR1 and CDR2 from the germline V gene are MNHEY and SMNVEV (reference sequence). J lost 7 bases, V lost 3 bases, and 7 bases had no gene match. CDR3 region: CASSFQGALGGELFF. The DNA for the CDR3 is TGTGCCAGCAGTTTTCAGGGGGCGCTGGGCGGGGAGCTGTTTTTT.

The chain uses TRBV28 and TRBJ1-2; D perhaps matches TRBD1 (5 bases). Germline values: CDR1 MDHEN, CDR2 SYDVKM. This CDR3 has 16 residues. V was cut by 6 bases and J by 4 bases, with 21 bases left in between. The CDR3: CASRVLGGSGGYGYTF. CDR3 sequence (DNA): TGTGCCAGCAGAGTCTTGGGGGGATCTGGGGGCTATGGCTACACCTTC.